The 15 T cell receptor beta chains reported below all come from one sample, sequenced in a study of tissue T cells after allogeneic stem cell transplantation. TCRdb keeps only in-frame clones here, not all; method: immunoSEQ multiplex PCR. The data show around 17,000 clones, 60% to 75% seen once. Sequencing was performed on spleen. The receptors were gathered from a female BALB/c mouse in good health. MHC haplotype here: H2-d.

For this clone: Mouse names are used for the genes. The read halts 1 residue ahead of the CDR3 end, with the missing end drawn from the germline J gene. The chain recombines TRBV31 with TRBJ2-4; D remains unclear. The CDR3 has 15 amino acids. V shed 3 bases and J shed 0 bases, with 13 bases lying between them. The germline gives CDR1 GKSSPN, CDR2 SITVG. CDR3 DNA (partial): TGTGCCTGGAGACGTACGACAACTAGTCAAAACACCTTGTAC. This gives the protein CAWRRTTTSQNTLY. The entire CDR3 reads CAWRRTTTSQNTLYF.

Concerning this clone: Germline and genes here are mouse. The read ends 1 residue early relative to the CDR3; the germline J gene fills the gap. The chain carries TRBV20 and TRBJ2-7; no firm D call. This CDR3 has 14 residues. CDR1 and CDR2 from the germline V gene are GFQATS and STVNSAI. Trimming pared 3 bases from V and 0 bases from J, leaving 12 bases between. The CDR3 protein is CGASPFSRSYEQYF. The CDR3 DNA, read in part, is TGTGGTGCTAGTCCCTTCAGTCGCTCCTATGAACAGTAC.

In regard to this clone: The gene names here belong to mouse. Read data end 1 residue before the CDR3 end; the end is taken from the germline J gene. The rearrangement links TRBV13-2 to TRBJ2-5; the match to TRBD1 covers 10 bases. This CDR3 comprises 14 residues. Germline CDR1 is NNHNN and CDR2 is SYGAGS (reference sequence). Trimming took 5 bases from V and 2 from J; bases not matched to a gene: 2. The CDR3 reads CASGRDRGQDTQYF. Partial CDR3 DNA: TGTGCCAGCGGCCGGGACAGGGGCCAAGACACCCAGTAC.

Comments on this clone: Any gene name here is a mouse gene name. The DNA ends 1 residue before the CDR3 does, and the rest of the CDR3 is filled in from the germline J gene. This chain joins TRBV31 and TRBJ1-2, with a tentative D call TRBD1 (6 bases). The germline V gene has CDR1 GKSSPN and CDR2 SITVG. The CDR3 is 12 amino acids. Trimming pared 6 bases from V and 1 base from J, leaving 9 bases between. The DNA read from the CDR3 is TGTGCCTGCCGGGACAAAAACTCCGACTACACC. Protein product: CACRDKNSDYT. The CDR3 in full is CACRDKNSDYTF.

This clone was found a few times. All gene names here are mouse names. The missing CDR3 end, 1 residue past where the read stops, is filled in from the germline J gene. The genes are TRBV1 and TRBJ2-7, with 7 bases that match TRBD2. V dropped 2 bases and J dropped 5; count of bases not matched to a gene: 3. The germline gives CDR1 NSQYPW, CDR2 LRSPGD (reference sequence). The CDR3 covers 13 residues. Incomplete CDR3 DNA: TGCACCTGCAGTGCACTGGGGGTAGATGAACAGTAC. Translating gives CTCSALGVDEQY. Given in full, the CDR3 is CTCSALGVDEQYF.

A word on this clone: Each gene name is a mouse one. The observed sequence ends 1 residue before the CDR3 terminus, with the missing tail filled in from the germline J gene. This sequence joins TRBV13-3 and TRBJ2-1; weak D call: TRBD1 (6 bases). Trimming shortened V by 5 bases and J by 4 bases, and 7 bases separated the two germline ends. Per germline, CDR1 NNHDY and CDR2 SYVADS. CDR3 length equals 12 residues. The CDR3 loop is CASRDRYAEQFF. The sequenced part of the CDR3 DNA is TGTGCCAGCAGGGACAGATATGCTGAGCAGTTC.

As for this clone: Gene labels here are mouse ones. The read terminates 1 residue ahead of where the CDR3 ends, so the germline J gene completes it. Other nucleotide sequences in the sample specify the same CDR3. V gene TRBV20 combines with J gene TRBJ1-1; D is unclear. V was cut by 2 bases and J by 0 bases, with 4 bases left in between. Germline loops: CDR1 GFQATS, CDR2 STVNSAI. This CDR3 is built from 12 residues. The covered CDR3 bases are TGTGGTGCTAGGAGAGCAAACACAGAAGTCTTC. Its translation is CGARRANTEVF. The whole CDR3 is CGARRANTEVFF.

In the case of this clone: Mouse germline and gene names are used. The CDR3 end lies 1 residue beyond the end of the read and is filled in from the germline J gene. The rearrangement uses TRBV13-2 and TRBJ1-1, with 7 bases identical to TRBD1. CDR3 length: 14 amino acids. V was pared by 2 bases and J by 1 base, with 2 bases of the junction left unmatched. Germline values: CDR1 NNHNN, CDR2 SYGAGS (reference sequence). CDR3 bases read: TGTGCCAGCGGTGACAGGGGGGGAAACACAGAAGTCTTC. Translation: CASGDRGGNTEVF. The full CDR3 protein is CASGDRGGNTEVFF.

Concerning this clone: Germline and genes: mouse. CDR3 DNA (partial): TGTGCCAGCAGTATAGGCACTTATGAACAGTAC. Its protein is CASSIGTYEQY. Given in full, the CDR3 is CASSIGTYEQYF. The V and J genes are TRBV19 and TRBJ2-7; unclear D gene. The read gets to within 1 residue of the CDR3 end, and the germline J gene fills in the rest. Germline CDR1 reads FNHDT; CDR2 reads SITEND (reference sequence). The CDR3 extends over 12 amino acids. The V and J ends lost 0 bases and 4 bases respectively, with 5 bases between them.

Note on this clone: Gene names refer to mouse genes. The CDR3 end lies 1 residue beyond the end of the read and is filled in from the germline J gene. This chain joins TRBV22 and TRBJ1-5; TRBD1 is the table's D call and was not checked against the DNA. TRBV22 is a pseudogene locus. CDR3 length: 15 residues. Partial CDR3 DNA: TGTGCCAGCAGTTGTATCGGACAGGGGGCGCGGGCTCCGCTT. Translating it yields CASSCIGQGARAPL. The whole CDR3 is CASSCIGQGARAPLF.

On this clone: Here the gene names and germline are mouse. The read ends 1 residue early relative to the CDR3; the germline J gene fills the gap. This rearrangement joins TRBV13-2 to TRBJ2-1; TRBD1 aligns across 11 bases. The CDR3 is 15 residues long. Germline assignment: CDR1 NNHNN and CDR2 SYGAGS (reference sequence). The V gene end was trimmed by 2 bases and the J gene end by 7 bases; junction bases not matched to a gene: 5. The CDR3 here is CASGEGTGGSAEQFF. The sequenced part of the CDR3 DNA is TGTGCCAGCGGTGAGGGGACAGGGGGAAGCGCTGAGCAGTTC.

Comment on this clone: Any gene name here is a mouse gene name. The sequenced fragment ends 1 residue before the CDR3 boundary, so the rest is inferred from the germline J gene. V gene TRBV3 combines with J gene TRBJ2-3; TRBD2 matches 12 bases. CDR3 length equals 17 residues. V lost 5 bases and J lost 0; bases outside the gene matches: 6. Germline-derived CDR1 and CDR2 are SNHLY and FYNGKV (reference sequence). Partial CDR3 DNA: TGTGCCAGCAGCCCTCTGACTGGGGGGGCCAGTGCAGAAACGCTGTAT. It is translated as CASSPLTGGASAETLY. The entire CDR3 is CASSPLTGGASAETLYF.

With regard to this clone: The genes are named according to mouse. The read ends 1 residue early relative to the CDR3; the germline J gene fills the gap. The V gene is TRBV13-1, the J gene TRBJ1-2; 10 bases are shared with TRBD1. The CDR3 consists of 15 residues. Per germline, CDR1 NSHNY and CDR2 SYGAGN. The ends lost 2 bases at V and 4 bases at J; junction bases unmatched: 5. The sequenced CDR3 bases are TGTGCCAGCAGTGAAGGGGGACAGGGGTTCTCCGACTACACC. Translating gives CASSEGGQGFSDYT. The CDR3 reads in full as CASSEGGQGFSDYTF.

Comment on this clone: Gene names and germline refer to mouse. The read stops 1 residue short of the end of the CDR3; the missing end is completed from the germline J gene. The V and J genes are TRBV2 and TRBJ2-3; D remains unclear. Per germline, CDR1 LGHNA and CDR2 YSYQKL. The CDR3 has 14 amino acids. Trimming took off 1 base at V and 0 bases at J, with 5 bases between the two ends. The chain's CDR3 is CASSQGGSAETLYF. Incomplete CDR3 DNA: TGTGCCAGCAGCCAAGGGGGTAGTGCAGAAACGCTGTAT.

Details on this clone: Gene labels here are mouse ones. The read gets to within 1 residue of the CDR3 end, and the germline J gene fills in the rest. V and J are TRBV29 and TRBJ2-4, with 7 positions matching TRBD1. Germline V gene data show CDR1 as MSHET and CDR2 as SYDVDS. Unmatched junction bases numbered 2, after V lost 4 bases and J lost 1 base. The CDR3 covers 14 residues. The CDR3 DNA, read in part, is TGTGCTAGCAGTTACGACAGGGGTCAAAACACCTTGTAC. It codes for CASSYDRGQNTLY. The whole CDR3 protein reads CASSYDRGQNTLYF.